A selection of T cell receptor beta chains follows, all from one sample in a study of regulatory T cells in long-lasting Graves disease. MiXCR was run by TCRdb on the multiplex PCR reads, yielding one entry per CDR3 protein. The profile shows under 400,000 distinct CDR3 sequences, approximately 15% of them singletons. This sample also appeared in a second study, on T cells in Graves' hyperthyroidism and ophthalmopathy.

Here the sequenced sample was peripheral blood mononuclear cells (PBMCs), taken at new diagnosis, from a patient treated with antithyroid drugs. Receptor source: a man in his forties with Graves disease. Both conserved end residues are part of each CDR3. Each record gives: D gene, V gene, clone size, J gene, CDR3 protein, CDR3 DNA. The D gene is left open where the match is weak. Clone size is stated in some rows and not others, as once, few, many or a class when expanded.

D: NA; V: TRBV5-5; size: many; J: TRBJ1-1; CDR3: CASSLFGQAATEAFF; DNA: TGCGCCAGCAGCTTGTTTGGGCAGGCGGCGACTGAAGCTTTCTTT
D: NA; V: TRBV6-2/TRBV6-3; size: NA; J: TRBJ1-5; CDR3: CATSLLNQPQHF; DNA: TGTGCCACCAGTTTACTCAATCAGCCCCAGCATTTT
D: NA; V: TRBV28; size: many; J: TRBJ2-5; CDR3: CASSFPREGETQYF; DNA: TGTGCCAGCAGTTTCCCCAGGGAAGGCGAGACCCAGTACTTC
D: TRBD1; V: TRBV10-1; size: many; J: TRBJ2-7; CDR3: CASSESRDRVSEQYF; DNA: TGCGCCAGCAGTGAGTCTCGGGACAGGGTGTCCGAGCAGTACTTC
D: NA; V: TRBV18; size: NA; J: TRBJ1-2; CDR3: CASSPPVISGGYGYTF; DNA: TGTGCCAGCTCACCACCGGTGATTTCGGGAGGCTATGGCTACACCTTC
D: NA; V: TRBV9; size: few; J: TRBJ1-3; CDR3: CASSVGRPGTSGNTIYF; DNA: TGTGCCAGCAGCGTAGGGCGACCGGGGACCTCTGGAAACACCATATATTTT
D: TRBD2; V: TRBV7-2; size: NA; J: TRBJ2-1; CDR3: CASSLTLVGGIGNEQFF; DNA: TGTGCCAGCAGCCTCACACTGGTCGGGGGGATTGGCAATGAGCAGTTCTTC
D: NA; V: TRBV2; size: NA; J: TRBJ2-7; CDR3: CASMGFPYEQYF; DNA: TGTGCCAGCATGGGTTTCCCCTACGAGCAGTACTTC
D: NA; V: TRBV28; size: many; J: TRBJ1-5; CDR3: CASSSWTERNQPQHF; DNA: TGTGCCAGCAGTTCCTGGACAGAACGCAATCAGCCCCAGCATTTT
D: NA; V: TRBV4-1; size: many; J: TRBJ2-5; CDR3: CASSQHPRDGQETQYF; DNA: TGCGCCAGCAGCCAACACCCCCGGGACGGCCAAGAGACCCAGTACTTC
D: TRBD1; V: TRBV7-9; size: NA; J: TRBJ2-7; CDR3: CASSRYRGRAEAYEQYF; DNA: TGTGCCAGCAGCCGATACAGGGGGCGGGCTGAGGCCTACGAGCAGTACTTC
D: NA; V: TRBV20-1; size: few; J: TRBJ1-2; CDR3: CSASPTWGYGYTF; DNA: TGCAGTGCTAGTCCGACATGGGGCTATGGCTACACCTTC
D: TRBD1; V: TRBV19; size: few; J: TRBJ1-5; CDR3: CASSRQGVQPQHF; DNA: TGTGCCAGCTCCCGACAGGGGGTTCAGCCCCAGCATTTT
D: NA; V: TRBV10-3; size: NA; J: TRBJ1-5; CDR3: CAIKGHSNQPQHF; DNA: TGTGCCATCAAAGGACATAGCAATCAGCCCCAGCATTTT
D: TRBD1; V: TRBV6-2/TRBV6-3; size: many; J: TRBJ1-5; CDR3: CASSGTGLLHQPQHF; DNA: TGTGCCAGCAGTGGGACAGGGCTTTTACATCAGCCCCAGCATTTT
D: NA; V: TRBV7-2; size: NA; J: TRBJ2-1; CDR3: CASILPRGHNEQFF; DNA: TGTGCCAGCATCCTTCCCCGGGGACACAATGAGCAGTTCTTC
D: NA; V: TRBV5-1; size: NA; J: TRBJ1-1; CDR3: CASSFGLEFEAFF; DNA: TGCGCCAGCAGCTTCGGGTTGGAATTTGAAGCTTTCTTT
D: NA; V: TRBV2; size: once; J: TRBJ1-1; CDR3: CASSEIGEAFF; DNA: TGTGCCAGCAGTGAAATAGGTGAAGCTTTCTTT
D: NA; V: TRBV28; size: few; J: TRBJ1-1; CDR3: CASSLSPTANTEAFF; DNA: TGTGCCAGCAGTTTATCGCCCACAGCGAACACTGAAGCTTTCTTT
D: TRBD2; V: TRBV19; size: few; J: TRBJ2-1; CDR3: CASSKTSGGSNEQFF; DNA: TGTGCCAGTAGTAAGACTAGCGGGGGGTCAAATGAGCAGTTCTTC
D: TRBD2; V: TRBV3-1; size: many; J: TRBJ2-5; CDR3: CASRSHTSGGGETQYF; DNA: TGTGCCAGCAGATCCCACACTAGCGGGGGAGGGGAGACCCAGTACTTC
D: NA; V: TRBV7-3; size: NA; J: TRBJ2-1; CDR3: CASSLTLGRGEQFF; DNA: TGTGCCAGCAGCTTAACCCTCGGTAGGGGTGAGCAGTTCTTC
D: NA; V: TRBV6-2/TRBV6-3; size: NA; J: TRBJ2-1; CDR3: CASSEILGGGASYNEQFF; DNA: TGTGCCAGCAGTGAAATATTGGGGGGGGGGGCTTCCTACAATGAGCAGTTCTTC
D: TRBD1; V: TRBV5-1; size: many; J: TRBJ2-3; CDR3: CASSHGTDRTDTQYF; DNA: TGCGCCAGCAGCCACGGGACAGATAGGACAGATACGCAGTATTTT
D: NA; V: TRBV6-9; size: once; J: TRBJ1-1; CDR3: CASSYRRGLTEAFF; DNA: TGTGCCAGCAGTTATCGAAGGGGATTAACTGAAGCTTTCTTT
D: NA; V: TRBV12-3/TRBV12-4; size: many; J: TRBJ2-5; CDR3: CASSLGEAMGETQYF; DNA: TGTGCCAGCAGTCTCGGGGAGGCGATGGGAGAGACCCAGTACTTC
D: TRBD1; V: TRBV28; size: many; J: TRBJ2-7; CDR3: CASSLGQDYEQYF; DNA: TGTGCCAGCAGTTTGGGACAGGACTACGAGCAGTACTTC
D: NA; V: TRBV12-3/TRBV12-4; size: many; J: TRBJ1-1; CDR3: CASSLGPLSGTEAFF; DNA: TGTGCCAGCAGTTTGGGTCCTCTAAGCGGCACTGAAGCTTTCTTT
D: NA; V: TRBV5-6; size: many; J: TRBJ1-3; CDR3: CASSLAGLGNTIYF; DNA: TGTGCCAGCAGCTTGGCCGGACTGGGAAACACCATATATTTT
D: NA; V: TRBV24-1; size: few; J: TRBJ2-2; CDR3: CATSVATRPGELFF; DNA: TGTGCCACCAGTGTCGCGACTAGGCCCGGGGAGCTGTTTTTT
D: NA; V: TRBV24-1; size: NA; J: TRBJ1-5; CDR3: CATSDLLNREANQPQHF; DNA: TGTGCCACCAGTGATTTGCTTAACAGGGAGGCCAATCAGCCCCAGCATTTT
D: NA; V: TRBV30; size: many; J: TRBJ2-1; CDR3: CAWSVLAPDEQFF; DNA: TGTGCCTGGAGTGTACTGGCCCCTGATGAGCAGTTCTTC
D: NA; V: TRBV5-1; size: NA; J: TRBJ1-1; CDR3: CASSILPNTEAFF; DNA: TGCGCCAGCAGCATTCTTCCCAACACTGAAGCTTTCTTT
D: NA; V: TRBV20-1; size: many; J: TRBJ2-7; CDR3: CSASEPGLGAYEQYF; DNA: TGCAGTGCTAGCGAACCGGGACTGGGTGCCTACGAGCAGTACTTC
D: NA; V: TRBV20-1; size: many; J: TRBJ1-1; CDR3: CSARQGRMTEAFF; DNA: TGCAGTGCTAGACAGGGTCGAATGACTGAAGCTTTCTTT
D: TRBD1; V: TRBV28; size: NA; J: TRBJ2-5; CDR3: CASSLFQGARETQYF; DNA: TGTGCCAGCAGTTTATTCCAGGGGGCGCGGGAGACCCAGTACTTC
D: NA; V: TRBV5-1; size: many; J: TRBJ2-7; CDR3: CASSLVSGPSYEQYF; DNA: TGCGCCAGCAGCTTGGTTTCCGGACCTTCCTACGAGCAGTACTTC
D: NA; V: TRBV15; size: NA; J: TRBJ2-1; CDR3: CATSRSRPGAGSYNEQFF; DNA: TGTGCCACCAGCAGATCACGACCAGGGGCGGGCTCCTACAATGAGCAGTTCTTC
D: TRBD2; V: TRBV6-5; size: many; J: TRBJ2-5; CDR3: CASSYSSSGGAAETQYF; DNA: TGTGCCAGCAGTTACTCGTCGAGCGGGGGGGCCGCAGAGACCCAGTACTTC
D: NA; V: TRBV27; size: few; J: TRBJ2-2; CDR3: CASCTGSNGELFF; DNA: TGTGCCAGCTGTACAGGGAGTAACGGGGAGCTGTTTTTT
D: TRBD1; V: TRBV20-1; size: many; J: TRBJ2-3; CDR3: CSADRATDTQYF; DNA: TGCAGTGCTGACAGGGCCACAGATACGCAGTATTTT